This T cell receptor beta chain was retrieved from a study of T cell repertoires in cytomegalovirus infection. Study information: Public TCR beta signatures marked donors with CMV infection and the matching HLA.

In TCRdb, the reads were re-called with MiXCR into one record per CDR3 protein. The sample contains 300,000 or so distinct CDR3 sequences, about a tenth of which appear only once. Germline CDR1 reads SGHVS; CDR2 reads FQNEAQ. V lost 4 bases, J lost 2 bases, and 18 bases lay in between. The CDR3 is 16 residues long. This clonotype was observed many times. Antigen specificity is unknown. Study observations and caveats: Pooled public TCR beta family frequency picked out CMV carriers with the relevant HLA. Ex vivo responses were dominated by HLA-C-restricted CMV-specific TCR beta clonotypes.

Material for sequencing was PBMCs. This sequence joins TRBV7-8 and TRBJ2-7, with a possible D match to TRBD1 (7 bases). The receptor was isolated from a human donor in good health (CMV status not recorded). Some clones in this sample may be carry-over from other donors' samples. The CDR3 loop is CASSSGRTGRTYEQYF. In DNA, the CDR3 is TGTGCCAGCAGCTCAGGGAGGACAGGTCGAACCTACGAGCAGTACTTC.